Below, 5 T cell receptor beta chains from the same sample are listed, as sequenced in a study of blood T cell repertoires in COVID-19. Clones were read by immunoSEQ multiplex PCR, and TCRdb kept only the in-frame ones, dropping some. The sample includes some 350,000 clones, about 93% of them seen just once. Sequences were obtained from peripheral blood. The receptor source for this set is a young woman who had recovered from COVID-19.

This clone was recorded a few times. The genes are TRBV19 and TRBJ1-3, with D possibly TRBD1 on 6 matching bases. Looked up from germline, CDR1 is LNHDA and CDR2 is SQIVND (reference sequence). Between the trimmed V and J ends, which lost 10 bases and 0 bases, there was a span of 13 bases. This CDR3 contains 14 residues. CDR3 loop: CATQPGHSGNTIYF. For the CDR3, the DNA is TGTGCCACCCAGCCGGGACACTCTGGAAACACCATATATTTT.

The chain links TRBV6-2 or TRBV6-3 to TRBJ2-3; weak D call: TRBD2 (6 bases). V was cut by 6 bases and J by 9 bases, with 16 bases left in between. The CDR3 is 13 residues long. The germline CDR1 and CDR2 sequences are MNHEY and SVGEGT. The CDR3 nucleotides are TGTGCCAGCAGCAGGGACTGGCAGAGCACGCAGTATTTT. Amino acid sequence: CASSRDWQSTQYF.

CDR3 coding DNA: TGTGCCAGCAGCCCCGGACAGGGAATGGGAAACACTGAAGCTTTCTTT. Protein product: CASSPGQGMGNTEAFF. V is TRBV7-6 and J is TRBJ1-1; 8 nucleotides agree with TRBD1. CDR3 length equals 16 residues. The ends lost 5 bases at V and 2 bases at J; junction bases unmatched: 10. Germline V CDR1 and CDR2: SGHVS, FNYEAQ.

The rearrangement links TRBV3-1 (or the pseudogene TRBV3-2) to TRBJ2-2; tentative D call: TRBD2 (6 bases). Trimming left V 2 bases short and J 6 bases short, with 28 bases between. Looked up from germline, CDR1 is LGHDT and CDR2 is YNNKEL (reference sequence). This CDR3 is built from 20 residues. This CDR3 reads CASSQKGITGVIGAPGELFF. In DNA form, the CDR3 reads TGTGCCAGCAGCCAAAAAGGGATTACGGGAGTGATCGGGGCACCCGGGGAGCTGTTTTTT.

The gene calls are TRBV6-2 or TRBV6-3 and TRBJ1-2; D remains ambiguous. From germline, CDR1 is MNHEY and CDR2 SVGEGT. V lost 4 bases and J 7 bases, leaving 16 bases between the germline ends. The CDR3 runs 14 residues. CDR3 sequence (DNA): TGTGCCAGCAGTTCCCCAGACATGGTGTCTGGCTACACCTTC. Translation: CASSSPDMVSGYTF.